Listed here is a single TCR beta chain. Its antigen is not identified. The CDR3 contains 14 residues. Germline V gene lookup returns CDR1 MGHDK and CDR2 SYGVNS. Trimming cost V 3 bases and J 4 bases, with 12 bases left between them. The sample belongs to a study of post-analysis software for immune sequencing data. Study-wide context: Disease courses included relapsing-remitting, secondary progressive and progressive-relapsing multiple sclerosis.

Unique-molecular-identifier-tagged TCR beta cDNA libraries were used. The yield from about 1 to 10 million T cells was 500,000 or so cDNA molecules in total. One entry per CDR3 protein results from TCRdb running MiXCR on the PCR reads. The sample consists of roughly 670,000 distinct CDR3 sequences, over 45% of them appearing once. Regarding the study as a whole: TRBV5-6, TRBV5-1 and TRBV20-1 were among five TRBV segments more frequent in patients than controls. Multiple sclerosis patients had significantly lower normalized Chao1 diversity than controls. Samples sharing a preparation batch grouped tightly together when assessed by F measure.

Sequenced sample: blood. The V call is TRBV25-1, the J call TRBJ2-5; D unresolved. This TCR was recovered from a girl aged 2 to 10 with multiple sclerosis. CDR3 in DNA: TGTGCCAGCAGTGATCTAGGTTTGAGAGAGACCCAGTACTTC. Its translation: CASSDLGLRETQYF.